This TCR beta chain originates from a study of T cell responses to AZD1222 COVID-19 vaccine. Some clones are missing from TCRdb's copy, which holds only in-frame ones; the method was immunoSEQ multiplex PCR. The table shows approximately 130,000 clones, with roughly 90% occurring only once. The CDR3 contains 16 residues. In germline, CDR1 is MGHRA, CDR2 YSYEKL. The V gene lost 2 bases and the J gene lost 3 bases, with 14 bases spanning the gap. This clone was picked up one time. This clonotype was sampled from an adult who received the AZD1222 COVID-19 vaccine. The sample consisted of peripheral blood, taken 28 days after the second AZD1222 dose. The genes are TRBV4-1 and TRBJ1-5; tentatively, D is TRBD1 (5 bases). CDR3 sequence (DNA): TGCGCCAGCAGCCAATTAAATCAACAGGTCAATCAGCCCCAGCATTTT. It specifies CASSQLNQQVNQPQHF.